Listed here is a single T cell receptor beta chain. This clonotype was picked up a small number of times. What this receptor recognizes is not known. No qualities accompany the bases; no much larger clone lies one base away. This entry is derived from a study of T-cell memory formation after mild COVID-19 (dated by TCRdb to 2020 to 2023). Study-level background: TCR sequence clusters from the two donors were largely donor specific. Two young, previously healthy adult volunteers, one female and one male, were included in the cohort. Longitudinal TCRalpha and TCRbeta repertoire sequencing tracked T-cell clones expanding and contracting after mild COVID-19 in two donors. The research as a whole found: The second-wave clones that peaked on day 37 were not confirmed to be SARS-CoV-2 specific. The detection of some responding clones in pre-infection memory suggests that pre-existing cross-reactive memory T cells joined the SARS-CoV-2 response. Contracting CD4+ clones turned up mainly in the CM and EM memory subsets, whereas EMRA was where CD8+ clones were enriched. The study included only a couple of mild cases, and larger cohorts that include severe cases with pre-infection samples were judged to be necessary. Clones contracting from day 15 to 85 had balanced CD4/CD8 phenotypes, while a second wave expanding from day 15 to 37 was biased towards CD4+.

V and J are trimmed by 2 bases and 8 bases, and the gene matches miss 8 bases of the junction. CDR1 MNHEY and CDR2 SMNVEV were looked up in the germline V gene (reference sequence). The CDR3 starts with the cysteine, ends with the phenylalanine, and has 15 residues. The retained sequence is limited to the CDR3, 45 bases, with the frame set at the first base. PBMCs were isolated by Ficoll-Paque density gradient centrifugation. The data were produced on an Illumina NovaSeq 6000. TCRalpha and TCRbeta cDNA libraries were constructed by 5'RACE with constant-segment primers, with sample barcodes and unique molecular identifiers being introduced. Trizol reagent was used to extract RNA from every sample. Amplification of the libraries took two PCR steps, and the second step added a second sample barcode plus Illumina TruSeq adapters. The libraries were sequenced on an Illumina NovaSeq using 2 x 150 bp paired-end reads. The original pipeline was this. The reads were demultiplexed and collapsed into UMI-guided consensus sequences using migec v1.2.7. Using mixcr v2.1.11, the UMI consensuses were aligned to TRA and TRB V and J templates and assembled into clonotypes. Clonotypes were classified as expanded or contracted when called significant by both edgeR and NoisET, with noise models trained on biological replicates. For edgeR calls, a false discovery rate-adjusted p below 0.01 and a log2 fold-change threshold of 1 were applied. As an exploratory analysis of dynamics, PCA with hierarchical clustering was applied to max-normalized trajectories of the 1000 most abundant clonotypes. The CD4 or CD8 phenotype of responding clones was assigned using the separately sequenced CD4+ and CD8+ repertoires. TCRdb reprocessing: public reads trimmed at Q25 with fastp, clones called with MiXCR, in-frame beta chains kept. Rows are unified per CDR3 protein, each entry keeping the most common DNA and genes. These V and J calls are TCRdb output, not the study's own analysis. This sample lists roughly 200,000 distinct CDR3 sequences; roughly 23% were detected once. The ten largest account for about 23% of the sample.

Sample: PBMCs or a T cell subset sorted from them (not recorded which). The rearranged segments are TRBV27 and TRBJ2-3, and 9 bases in between align with TRBD1. The receptor comes from an adult woman who had mild COVID-19 (a few samples of this study predate the infection). The sample titles of this study are shuffled in the database, so cell type and time point are left out; the donor was told from shared clones. The DNA sequence reads TGTGCCAGCAGTTTAGAGTGGGACAGGGACGGTACGCAGTATTTT. Its coded protein is CASSLEWDRDGTQYF.